These 23 T cell receptor beta chains originate from one sample sequenced in a study of cytomegalovirus exposure and HLA in healthy donors. With 60 Vbeta and 13 Jbeta primers, the PCR was carried out. The protocol was immunoSEQ multiplex PCR, while the TCRdb copy is restricted to in-frame clones and leaves out a portion. Among around 94,000 clones listed, approximately 87% were seen once. Input material: PBMCs. The source of these receptors is a man aged 35 to 55 in good health and CMV-seronegative.

The chain carries TRBV18 and TRBJ1-2, with D unclear. From germline, CDR1 is KGHSH and CDR2 LQKENI. V lost 1 base, J lost 5 bases, and 8 bases lay in between. This CDR3 contains 13 residues. This chain's CDR3 is CASSPRQIYGYTF. The CDR3 nucleotides are TGTGCCAGCTCACCACGTCAGATATATGGCTACACCTTC.

The chain recombines TRBV29-1 with TRBJ2-5; a possible D gene is TRBD2 (6 bases). Trimming pared 3 bases from V and 5 bases from J, leaving 16 bases between. The CDR3 runs 14 residues. Germline lookup yields CDR1 SQVTM and CDR2 ANQGSEA. The CDR3 DNA reads as TGCAGCGTTGATGAAGTTAGCGGTGGGGAGACCCAGTACTTC. Translating it yields CSVDEVSGGETQYF. Full variable domain (missing parts from reference TRBV29-1 and TRBJ2-5): SAVISQKPSRDICQRGTSLTIQCQVDSQVTMMFWYRQQPGQSLTLIATANQGSEATYESGFVIDKFPISRPNLTFSTLTVSNMSPEDSSIYLCSVDEVSGGETQYFGPGTRLLVL.

The chain has TRBV15 and TRBJ1-1; the D gene is possibly TRBD1 (6 bases). Between the trimmed V and J ends, which lost 0 bases and 0 bases, there was a span of 8 bases. Germline CDR1 LNHNV, CDR2 YYDKDF (reference sequence). The CDR3 is 15 residues long. This chain's CDR3 is CATSREPGVNTEAFF. CDR3 DNA sequence: TGTGCCACCAGCAGAGAGCCAGGGGTGAACACTGAAGCTTTCTTT.

The gene calls are TRBV19 and TRBJ2-5; tentatively, D is TRBD2 (5 bases). V lost 9 bases and J lost 5, with 10 bases in between. The germline CDR1 and CDR2 sequences are LNHDA and SQIVND (reference sequence). The CDR3 has 11 residues. In nucleotides, the CDR3 is TGTGCCAGCCGGACGGGGGAGACCCAGTACTTC. This translates into CASRTGETQYF.

This rearrangement joins TRBV5-4 to TRBJ2-2; TRBD1 matches 8 bases. Germline trimming cut 4 bases from V and 6 bases from J; bases unmatched to any gene: 5. This CDR3 contains 14 residues. The germline V gene encodes CDR1 SGHNT and CDR2 YYREEE (reference sequence). The CDR3 nucleotides are TGTGCCAGCAGCCCCAGGGGGCGGGCCGGGGAGCTGTTTTTT. Translation: CASSPRGRAGELFF.

V gene TRBV6-5 combines with J gene TRBJ2-5; TRBD2 matches 8 bases. The germline CDR1 and CDR2 sequences are MNHEY and SVGAGI. This CDR3 is 16 amino acids long. V lost 4 bases, J lost 2 bases, and 9 bases stayed unmatched. DNA of the CDR3: TGTGCCAGCAGTTCCTCGAAGCGGGGGCCACAAGAGACCCAGTACTTC. It translates to CASSSSKRGPQETQYF.

V usage is TRBV2 and J usage is TRBJ2-1, with TRBD2 identical over 12 bases. The CDR3 is made up of 15 amino acids. Losses at the gene ends were 5 bases for V and 6 bases for J; bases not matched to a gene: 5. CDR1 and CDR2 from the germline V gene are SNHLY and FYNNEI. CDR3 residues: CASSSLAGGINEQFF. The CDR3 bases are TGTGCCAGCAGTTCACTAGCGGGGGGTATCAATGAGCAGTTCTTC.

The chain has TRBV11-2 and TRBJ2-1; TRBD1 might be the D (5 bases). The CDR3 loop spans 13 amino acids. The V gene's germline CDR1 is SGHAT and CDR2 FQNNGV. V was cut by 4 bases and J by 9 bases, with 13 bases left in between. CDR3 residues: CASSSGRGGEQFF. The DNA for the CDR3 is TGTGCCAGCAGCTCCGGAAGGGGTGGTGAGCAGTTCTTC.

The chain has TRBV5-6 and TRBJ1-1; D is possibly TRBD1 (6 bases). Germline lookup yields CDR1 SGHDT and CDR2 YYEEEE. The CDR3 has 13 amino acids. The germline V and J ends were trimmed by 4 bases and 12 bases, with 19 bases remaining between them. CDR3: CASSRPTGAATFF. CDR3 in DNA: TGTGCCAGCAGCCGACCGACAGGCGCCGCAACTTTCTTT. Variable domain in full (rest from reference TRBV5-6 and TRBJ1-1): DAGVTQSPTHLIKTRGQQVTLRCSPKSGHDTVSWYQQALGQGPQFIFQYYEEEERQRGNFPDRFSGHQFPNYSSELNVNALLLGDSALYLCASSRPTGAATFFGQGTRLTVV.

This clone was found once. V gene TRBV4-3 combines with J gene TRBJ1-1, with no clear D. Germline CDR1 and CDR2: LGHNA and YSLEER. CDR3 length: 14 residues. The V and J ends lost 3 bases and 1 base respectively, with 9 bases between them. In DNA form, the CDR3 reads TGCGCCAGCAGCCACTTTGCGCGGAACACTGAAGCTTTCTTT. It codes for CASSHFARNTEAFF.

The genes are TRBV4-2 and TRBJ1-5, with TRBD1 matching 8 bases. The CDR3 contains 15 residues. Germline V gene lookup returns CDR1 LGHNA and CDR2 YNFKEQ. Unmatched junction bases numbered 1, after V lost 1 base and J lost 2 bases. The CDR3 region is CASSQGGQGNQPQHF. The CDR3 DNA sequence: TGTGCCAGCAGCCAAGGGGGACAGGGCAATCAGCCCCAGCATTTT.

J is TRBJ1-1 and V is TRBV6-5; a weak D match, TRBD1 (6 bases). The V end was cut by 6 bases, the J end by 11 bases, with 22 bases between. The CDR3 consists of 14 residues. Germline lookup yields CDR1 MNHEY and CDR2 SVGAGI. The CDR3 spells CASRKSGTPRGAFF. In nucleotides, the CDR3 is TGTGCCAGCAGGAAATCCGGGACACCAAGAGGGGCTTTCTTT.

This clone showed up just once. This chain connects TRBV7-2 to TRBJ1-5, with 8 nucleotides matching TRBD1. The germline CDR1 and CDR2 sequences are SGHTA and FQGNSA. V shed 7 bases, J shed 7 bases, and the junction held 9 bases outside the gene matches. The CDR3 has 14 residues. The CDR3 spells CASTRQGPAQPQHF. CDR3 nucleotide sequence: TGTGCCAGCACCCGACAGGGGCCAGCACAGCCCCAGCATTTT.

This clone was counted only a few times. V and J are TRBV5-4 and TRBJ1-2; TRBD1 matches at 7 bases. Trimming at V came to 0 bases and at J to 1 base, leaving 0 bases not matched to a gene. Germline V CDR1 and CDR2: SGHNT, YYREEE (reference sequence). CDR3 length equals 14 residues. CDR3 amino acids: CASSLGQGNYGYTF. DNA for the CDR3: TGTGCCAGCAGCTTGGGACAGGGTAACTATGGCTACACCTTC.

The chain recombines TRBV7-2 with TRBJ2-7; weak D call: TRBD1 (6 bases). The CDR3 is 13 amino acids. CDR1 and CDR2 from the germline V gene are SGHTA and FQGNSA. V was shortened by 5 bases and J by 4 bases, with 12 bases between the two germline ends. DNA for the CDR3: TGTGCCAGCAGCCCCGGGACATCTTACGAGCAGTACTTC. This codes for CASSPGTSYEQYF.

This clone showed up just a few times. The V call is TRBV18, the J call TRBJ1-4, with TRBD1 matching over 9 bases. Per the germline V gene, CDR1 is KGHSH and CDR2 is LQKENI. This CDR3 has 15 amino acids. V lost 4 bases, J lost 1 base, and 1 base stayed unmatched. CDR3: CASSLTGGTNEKLFF. The CDR3 nucleotides read TGTGCCAGCTCACTGACAGGGGGAACTAATGAAAAACTGTTTTTT.

This clone has a single count. The chain couples TRBV4-3 to TRBJ1-3, with D uncertain. Germline lookup yields CDR1 LGHNA and CDR2 YSLEER. The CDR3 is 16 amino acids. V was cut by 1 base and J by 6 bases, with 16 bases left in between. The CDR3 spells CASSQAFEGGANTIYF. CDR3 bases: TGCGCCAGCAGCCAAGCGTTTGAAGGAGGCGCAAACACCATATATTTT.

The gene calls are TRBV13 and TRBJ2-2; 8 positions match TRBD1. V trimming: 5 bases; J trimming: 5 bases; junction bases outside the gene matches: 10. The CDR3 has 16 residues. CDR1 is PRHDT, CDR2 FYEKMQ, per germline (reference sequence). CDR3 loop: CASSLGQGLGTGELFF. The CDR3 nucleotides read TGTGCCAGCAGCCTTGGACAGGGTCTCGGTACCGGGGAGCTGTTTTTT.

The J gene is TRBJ2-5, the V gene TRBV4-2; TRBD2 matches at 9 bases. The J call may be wrong; the DNA end is better matched by TRBJ2-7. Germline assignment: CDR1 LGHNA and CDR2 YNFKEQ. This CDR3 is built from 17 residues. The CDR3 DNA reads TGTGCCAGCAGCCCACATATAGCGGGGGACAACTCCTACGAGCAGTACTTC. Encoded protein: CASSPHIAGDNSYEQYF.

In this sample, this clone turned up once. This sample includes further DNA sequences coding for the same CDR3. This chain connects TRBV19 to TRBJ2-5, with 15 nucleotides matching TRBD2. The CDR3 loop spans 16 amino acids. Germline V CDR1 and CDR2: LNHDA, SQIVND (reference sequence). V lost 4 bases, J lost 4 bases, and 4 bases stayed unmatched. The CDR3 bases are TGTGCCAGTAGTACAGGACTAGCGGGGGGGCGAGAGACCCAGTACTTC. This codes for CASSTGLAGGRETQYF.

This clone has a single count. The chain carries TRBV7-6 and TRBJ2-2, with TRBD1 identical over 8 bases. V was clipped by 5 bases and J by 2 bases; unmatched bases: 10. Germline assignment: CDR1 SGHVS and CDR2 FNYEAQ. The CDR3 is 17 amino acids. CDR3 in amino acids: CASSPRTGRTNTGELFF. CDR3 coding DNA: TGTGCCAGCAGCCCAAGGACAGGGAGGACCAACACCGGGGAGCTGTTTTTT.

V gene TRBV6-1 combines with J gene TRBJ2-3; 10 bases are a match to TRBD2. The CDR3 contains 18 residues. The V segment lost 4 bases and the J segment 3 bases; nucleotides outside the gene matches: 13. Germline lookup yields CDR1 MNHNS and CDR2 SASEGT. The CDR3, as DNA: TGTGCCAGCAGTGGGTCCCTTGAAAGCGGGGGGGCGACAGATACGCAGTATTTT. Translation gives CASSGSLESGGATDTQYF.

CDR3 region: CASGFGLAGGPAEQFF. Written as DNA, the CDR3 is TGTGCTAGTGGTTTCGGACTAGCGGGGGGCCCAGCTGAGCAGTTCTTC. This chain connects TRBV12-5 to TRBJ2-1; 14 nucleotides match TRBD2. Germline loops: CDR1 LGHNT, CDR2 FRNRAP. The V and J ends lost 3 bases and 9 bases, in that order; junction bases with no gene match: 7. CDR3 length: 16 residues.